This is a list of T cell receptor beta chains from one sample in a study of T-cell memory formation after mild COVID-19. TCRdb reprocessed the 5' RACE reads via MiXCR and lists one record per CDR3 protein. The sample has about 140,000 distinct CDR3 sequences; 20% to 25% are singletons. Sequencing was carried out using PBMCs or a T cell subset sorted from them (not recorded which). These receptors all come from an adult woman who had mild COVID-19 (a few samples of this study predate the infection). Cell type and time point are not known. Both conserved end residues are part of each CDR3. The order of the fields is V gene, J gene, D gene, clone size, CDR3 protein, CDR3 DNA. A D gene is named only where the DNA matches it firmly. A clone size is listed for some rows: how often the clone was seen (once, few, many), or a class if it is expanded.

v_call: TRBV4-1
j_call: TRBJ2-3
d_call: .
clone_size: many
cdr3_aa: CASSPETDTQYF
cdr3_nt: TGCGCCAGCAGCCCGGAGACAGATACGCAGTATTTT

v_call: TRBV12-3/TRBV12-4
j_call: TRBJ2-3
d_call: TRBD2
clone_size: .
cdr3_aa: CASSPGLAGRTAGNDTQYF
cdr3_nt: TGTGCCAGCAGTCCGGGACTAGCGGGGCGCACTGCCGGAAATGATACGCAGTATTTT

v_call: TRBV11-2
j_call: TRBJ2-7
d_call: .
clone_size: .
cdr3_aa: CASSQTSGYEQYF
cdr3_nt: TGTGCCAGCAGCCAGACAAGCGGTTACGAGCAGTACTTC

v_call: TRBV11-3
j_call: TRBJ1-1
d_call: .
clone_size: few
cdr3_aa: CASSLDPGGTEAFF
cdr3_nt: TGTGCCAGCAGCTTAGATCCGGGGGGCACTGAAGCTTTCTTT

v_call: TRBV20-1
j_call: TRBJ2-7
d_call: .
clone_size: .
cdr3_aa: CSARDVRVNHEQYF
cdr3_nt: TGCAGTGCTAGAGATGTCAGGGTTAACCACGAGCAGTACTTC

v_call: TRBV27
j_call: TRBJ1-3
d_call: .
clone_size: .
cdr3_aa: CASSLMGLSGNTIYF
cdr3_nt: TGTGCCAGCAGTTTAATGGGGTTATCTGGAAACACCATATATTTT

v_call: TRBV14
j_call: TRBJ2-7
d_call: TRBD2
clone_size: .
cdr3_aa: CASSLAGGPLEQYF
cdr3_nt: TGTGCCAGCAGCCTAGCGGGAGGGCCGCTTGAGCAGTACTTC

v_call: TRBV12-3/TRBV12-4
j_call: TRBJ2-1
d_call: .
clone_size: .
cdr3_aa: CASSLGPLTEQFF
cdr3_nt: TGTGCCAGCAGTTTAGGTCCCTTGACTGAGCAGTTCTTC

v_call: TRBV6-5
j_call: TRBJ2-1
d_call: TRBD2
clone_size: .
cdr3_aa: CASSYSAGEIYNEQFF
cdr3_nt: TGTGCCAGCAGTTACTCGGCGGGAGAGATCTACAATGAGCAGTTCTTC

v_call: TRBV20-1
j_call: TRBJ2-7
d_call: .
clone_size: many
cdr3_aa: CSARDRAESSYEQYF
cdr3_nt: TGCAGTGCTAGAGATCGGGCGGAGAGCTCCTACGAGCAGTACTTC

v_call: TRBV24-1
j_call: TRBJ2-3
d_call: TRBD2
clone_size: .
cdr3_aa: CATSARTSGISDTQYF
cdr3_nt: TGTGCCACCAGTGCGAGGACTAGCGGGATATCAGATACGCAGTATTTT

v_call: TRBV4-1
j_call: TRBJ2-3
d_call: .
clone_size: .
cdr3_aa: CASSPREGYTDTQYF
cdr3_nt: TGCGCCAGCAGCCCCCGCGAGGGATACACAGATACGCAGTATTTT

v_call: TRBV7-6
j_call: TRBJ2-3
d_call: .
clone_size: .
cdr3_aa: CASSSKGRGDTQYF
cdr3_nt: TGTGCCAGCAGCTCCAAGGGGCGTGGAGATACGCAGTATTTT

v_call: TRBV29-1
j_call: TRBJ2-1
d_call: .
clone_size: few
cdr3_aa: CSVQEGTEQFF
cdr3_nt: TGCAGCGTCCAGGAGGGGACTGAGCAGTTCTTC

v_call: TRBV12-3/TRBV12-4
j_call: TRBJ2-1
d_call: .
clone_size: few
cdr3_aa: CASSLADSSYNEQFF
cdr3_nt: TGTGCCAGCAGTTTAGCGGATAGCTCCTACAATGAGCAGTTCTTC

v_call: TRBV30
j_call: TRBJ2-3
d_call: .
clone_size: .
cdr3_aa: CAWSGPYTDTQYF
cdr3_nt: TGTGCCTGGAGTGGCCCGTACACAGATACGCAGTATTTT

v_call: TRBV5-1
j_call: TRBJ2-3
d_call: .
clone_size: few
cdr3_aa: CASSRFAGDTQYF
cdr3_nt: TGCGCCAGCAGTCGTTTTGCCGGAGATACGCAGTATTTT

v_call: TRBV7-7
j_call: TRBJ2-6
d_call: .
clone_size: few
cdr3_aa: CASSSDSSGANVLTF
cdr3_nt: TGTGCCAGCAGCTCCGACAGCTCTGGGGCCAACGTCCTGACTTTC

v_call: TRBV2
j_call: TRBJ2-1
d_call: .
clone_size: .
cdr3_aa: CAGAENQDYEQFF
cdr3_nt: TGTGCCGGCGCCGAAAACCAGGACTATGAGCAGTTCTTC

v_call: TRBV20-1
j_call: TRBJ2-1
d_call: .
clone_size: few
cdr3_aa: CSARDPDTPYNDEQFF
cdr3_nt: TGCAGTGCTAGAGATCCTGACACCCCCTATAACGATGAGCAGTTCTTC

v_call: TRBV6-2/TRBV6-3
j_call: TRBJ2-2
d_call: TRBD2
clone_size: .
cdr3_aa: CASSYPPGTSGVGELFF
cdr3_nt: TGTGCCAGCAGTTACCCCCCCGGGACTAGCGGGGTCGGGGAGCTGTTTTTT

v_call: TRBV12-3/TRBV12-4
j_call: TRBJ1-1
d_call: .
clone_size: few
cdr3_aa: CASSFNHFRDKWGAFF
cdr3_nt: TGTGCCAGCAGTTTCAACCACTTCCGGGACAAATGGGGAGCTTTCTTT

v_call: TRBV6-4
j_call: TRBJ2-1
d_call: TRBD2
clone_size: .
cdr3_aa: CASSDKASGGANNEQFF
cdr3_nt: TGTGCCAGCAGTGACAAGGCTAGCGGGGGGGCAAACAATGAGCAGTTCTTC

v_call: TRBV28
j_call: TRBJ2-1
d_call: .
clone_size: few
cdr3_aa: CASKYPGPYNEQFF
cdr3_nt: TGTGCCAGCAAGTACCCCGGGCCCTACAATGAGCAGTTCTTC

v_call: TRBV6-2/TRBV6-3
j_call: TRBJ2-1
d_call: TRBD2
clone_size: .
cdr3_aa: CASSYSGTSGIGSYNEQFF
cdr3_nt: TGTGCCAGCAGTTACTCGGGGACTAGCGGGATCGGGTCCTACAATGAGCAGTTCTTC

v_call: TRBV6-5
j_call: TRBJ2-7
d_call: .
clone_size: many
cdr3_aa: CASSQAAGSSYEQYF
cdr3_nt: TGTGCCAGCAGCCAAGCGGCGGGGAGCTCCTACGAGCAGTACTTC

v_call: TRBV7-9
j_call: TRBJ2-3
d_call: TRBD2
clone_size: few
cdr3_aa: CASSRLAGVSTDTQYF
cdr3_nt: TGTGCCAGCAGCCGACTAGCGGGGGTTTCCACAGATACGCAGTATTTT

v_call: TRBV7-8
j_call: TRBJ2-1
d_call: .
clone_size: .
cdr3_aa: CASSLEQGSYNEQFF
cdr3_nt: TGTGCCAGCAGCTTAGAACAGGGCTCCTACAATGAGCAGTTCTTC

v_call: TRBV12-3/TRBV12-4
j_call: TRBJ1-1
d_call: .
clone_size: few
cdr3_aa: CASSFGLGVGVGQAFF
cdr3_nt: TGTGCCAGCAGTTTTGGATTGGGGGTGGGGGTTGGACAAGCTTTCTTT

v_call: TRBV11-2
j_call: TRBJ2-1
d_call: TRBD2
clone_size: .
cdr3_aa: CASSFLTSGKYNEQFF
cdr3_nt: TGTGCCAGCAGCTTCCTGACTAGCGGAAAGTACAATGAGCAGTTCTTC

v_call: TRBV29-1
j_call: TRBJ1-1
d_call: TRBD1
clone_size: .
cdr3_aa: CSVDRGRGEAFF
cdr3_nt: TGCAGCGTTGACAGGGGGCGCGGTGAAGCTTTCTTT

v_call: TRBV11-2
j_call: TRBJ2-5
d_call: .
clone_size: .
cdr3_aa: CASSLGQTQYF
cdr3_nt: TGTGCCAGCAGCTTAGGTCAGACCCAGTACTTC

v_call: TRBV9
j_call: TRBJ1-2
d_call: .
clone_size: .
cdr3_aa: CASSVADGNNYGYTF
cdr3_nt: TGTGCCAGCAGCGTAGCAGACGGCAATAACTATGGCTACACCTTC

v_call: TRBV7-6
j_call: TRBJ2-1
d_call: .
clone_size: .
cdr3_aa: CASAPEGGSYNEQFF
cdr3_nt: TGTGCCAGCGCACCTGAGGGGGGGTCCTACAATGAGCAGTTCTTC

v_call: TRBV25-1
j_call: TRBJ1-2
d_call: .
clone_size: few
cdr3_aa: CASSENGYTF
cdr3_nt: TGTGCCAGCAGTGAGAATGGCTACACCTTC

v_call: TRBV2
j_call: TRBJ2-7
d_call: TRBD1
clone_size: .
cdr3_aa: CATLSTGTGGTRVNYEQYF
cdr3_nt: TGTGCCACACTAAGTACCGGGACAGGGGGTACTAGGGTAAACTACGAGCAGTACTTC

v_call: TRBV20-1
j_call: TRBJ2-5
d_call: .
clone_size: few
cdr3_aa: CSARAYEQDREGKETQYF
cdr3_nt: TGCAGTGCTAGAGCCTACGAACAAGACAGGGAGGGAAAAGAGACCCAGTACTTC

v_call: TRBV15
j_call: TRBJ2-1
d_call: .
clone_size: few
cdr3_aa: CATSRVGSHNEQFF
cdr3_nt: TGTGCCACCAGCAGAGTTGGGTCACACAATGAGCAGTTCTTC

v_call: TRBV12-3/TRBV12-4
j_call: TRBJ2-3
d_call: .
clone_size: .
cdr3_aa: CASSPGLFTTDTQYF
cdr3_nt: TGTGCCAGCAGTCCCGGCCTATTCACCACAGATACGCAGTATTTT

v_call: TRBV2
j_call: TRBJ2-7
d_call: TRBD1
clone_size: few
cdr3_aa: CASSEGDSFYEQYF
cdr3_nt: TGTGCCAGCAGTGAGGGGGACAGCTTCTACGAGCAGTACTTC

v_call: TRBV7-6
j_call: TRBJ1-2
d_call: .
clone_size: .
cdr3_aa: CASAMTLDYGYTF
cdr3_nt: TGTGCCAGCGCAATGACGCTTGACTATGGCTACACCTTC

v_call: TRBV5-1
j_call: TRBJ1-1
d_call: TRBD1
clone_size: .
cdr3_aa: CASSYYRGGSTEAFF
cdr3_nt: TGCGCCAGCAGTTATTACAGGGGGGGTTCGACTGAAGCTTTCTTT

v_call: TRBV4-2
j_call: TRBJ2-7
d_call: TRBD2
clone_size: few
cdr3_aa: CASSQILAGGSEQYF
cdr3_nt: TGTGCCAGCAGCCAAATACTAGCGGGAGGCTCGGAGCAGTACTTC

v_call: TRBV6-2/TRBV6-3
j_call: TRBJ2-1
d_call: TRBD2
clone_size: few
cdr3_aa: CASTLRDYYNEQFF
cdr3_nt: TGTGCCAGCACCCTCCGGGACTACTACAATGAGCAGTTCTTC

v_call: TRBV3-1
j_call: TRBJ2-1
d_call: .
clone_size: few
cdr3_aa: CASRLEGYNEQFF
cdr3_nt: TGTGCCAGCAGGTTAGAGGGGTACAATGAGCAGTTCTTC

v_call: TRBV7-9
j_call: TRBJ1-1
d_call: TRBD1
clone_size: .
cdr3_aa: CASSSSPGQQNTEAFF
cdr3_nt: TGTGCCAGCAGCTCAAGCCCGGGACAGCAGAACACTGAAGCTTTCTTT

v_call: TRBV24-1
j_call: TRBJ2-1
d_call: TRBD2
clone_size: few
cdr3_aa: CATRDLADNEQFF
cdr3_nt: TGTGCCACCAGAGATCTAGCGGACAATGAGCAGTTCTTC

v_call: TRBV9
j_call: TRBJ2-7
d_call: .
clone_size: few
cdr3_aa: CASSGGAPQYEQYF
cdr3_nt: TGTGCCAGCAGCGGTGGGGCTCCACAATACGAGCAGTACTTC

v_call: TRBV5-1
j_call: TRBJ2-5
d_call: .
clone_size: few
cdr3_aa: CASSLAPGDQLETQYF
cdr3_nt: TGCGCCAGCAGCTTGGCCCCAGGGGACCAGTTGGAGACCCAGTACTTC

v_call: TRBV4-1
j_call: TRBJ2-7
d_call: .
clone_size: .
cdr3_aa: CASSPRKGGSGSYEQYF
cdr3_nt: TGCGCCAGCAGCCCGCGGAAGGGGGGTAGCGGCTCCTACGAGCAGTACTTC

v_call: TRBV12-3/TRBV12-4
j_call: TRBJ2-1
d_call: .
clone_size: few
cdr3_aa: CASSPSDRYNEQFF
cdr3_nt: TGTGCCAGCAGCCCATCCGACAGATACAATGAGCAGTTCTTC